This T cell receptor beta chain was sequenced for a study of blood T cell repertoires in COVID-19. Overall study context: From the United States, Italy and Spain came samples of acute and convalescent COVID-19. T cells, B-cell-depleted T cells, or PBMCs provided the cDNA or gDNA that served as material.

The germline V gene encodes CDR1 SGHDN and CDR2 FVKESK. V gave up 1 base and J gave up 5 bases; unmatched junction bases: 3. The CDR3 loop spans 15 amino acids. In the source study's methods: Reference gene primer amplification gave estimated nucleated cell counts. Here immunoSEQ multiplex PCR was the method, and the copy in TCRdb shows in-frame clones only, minus some. The V and J calls and clone size were taken over from that table, and D and trimming were inferred from the DNA. The data show 280,000 or so clones, about 86% seen once. Sequencing was carried out using peripheral blood. The chain links TRBV14 to TRBJ1-2, with 11 nucleotides matching TRBD1. The sequence came from a woman aged 25 to 45 who had recovered from COVID-19. The CDR3 DNA follows: TGTGCCAGCAGCCAAGGGGACAGGGGGTGGTATGGCTACACCTTC. It codes for CASSQGDRGWYGYTF.